The T cell receptor (beta chain) described here comes from a study of technical replicates of blood from several donors. Method: immunoSEQ multiplex PCR; TCRdb's copy keeps in-frame clones and lacks some. The table has 65,000 to 80,000 clones, 85% to 95% seen once; the top ten hold roughly 0.37%. The ends were cut back, 0 bases at V and 8 bases at J, with 17 bases in the middle. This CDR3 is 15 amino acids long. Germline V lookup: CDR1 SGHRS, CDR2 YFSETQ. The sample comprised T cells isolated from PBMCs. This rearrangement joins TRBV5-1 to TRBJ1-2; TRBD1 is a possible D gene (6 bases). The sequence was obtained from a human donor in good health. The CDR3 sequence is CASSLVMDRSTGYTF. DNA of the CDR3: TGCGCCAGCAGCTTGGTTATGGACAGATCGACGGGCTACACCTTC.